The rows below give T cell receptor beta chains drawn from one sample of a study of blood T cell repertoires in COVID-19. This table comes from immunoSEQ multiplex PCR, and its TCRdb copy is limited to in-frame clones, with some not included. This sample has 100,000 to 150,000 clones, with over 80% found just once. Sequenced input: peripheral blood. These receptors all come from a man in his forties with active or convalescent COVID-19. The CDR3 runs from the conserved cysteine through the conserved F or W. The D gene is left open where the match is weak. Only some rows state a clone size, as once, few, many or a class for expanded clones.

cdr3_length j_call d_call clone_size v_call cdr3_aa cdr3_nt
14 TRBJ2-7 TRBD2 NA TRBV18 CASSSGLAQDEQYF TGTGCCAGCTCATCAGGACTAGCGCAGGACGAGCAGTACTTC
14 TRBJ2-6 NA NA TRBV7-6 CASSSDSGANVLTF TGTGCCAGCAGCTCAGACTCTGGGGCCAACGTCCTGACTTTC
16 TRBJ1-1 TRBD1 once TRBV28 CASSSQHSGQRRKAFF TGTGCCAGCAGTTCTCAACATTCGGGACAGAGGAGAAAAGCTTTCTTT
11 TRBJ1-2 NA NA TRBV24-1 CATSDSYGYTF TGTGCCACCAGTGATTCATATGGCTACACCTTC
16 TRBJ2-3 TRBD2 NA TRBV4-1 CASSQGNSGSTDTQYF TGCGCCAGCAGCCAAGGCAATAGCGGGAGCACAGATACGCAGTATTTT
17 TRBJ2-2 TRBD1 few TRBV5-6 CASSLLRTGTNTGELFF TGTGCCAGCAGCTTGTTGCGGACAGGGACGAACACCGGGGAGCTGTTTTTT
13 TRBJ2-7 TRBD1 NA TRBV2 CASSFGQAYEQYF TGTGCCAGCAGTTTCGGACAGGCCTACGAGCAGTACTTC
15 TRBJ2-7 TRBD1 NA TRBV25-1 CASSRAGGNSYEQYF TGTGCCAGCAGCAGGGCAGGGGGCAACTCCTACGAGCAGTACTTC
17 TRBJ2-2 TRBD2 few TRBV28 CASSLAGGDSNTGELFF TGTGCCAGCAGTCTAGCGGGGGGCGACTCGAACACCGGGGAGCTGTTTTTT
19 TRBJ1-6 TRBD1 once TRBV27 CASRRISGTGGTYNSPLHF TGTGCCAGCAGACGTATCTCCGGGACAGGGGGCACCTATAATTCACCCCTCCACTTT
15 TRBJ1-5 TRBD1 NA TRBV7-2 CASSPGQGWDQPQHF TGTGCCAGCAGCCCGGGACAGGGTTGGGATCAGCCCCAGCATTTT
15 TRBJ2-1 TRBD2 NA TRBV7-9 CASSSRGGRSNEQFF TGTGCCAGCAGCAGCCGCGGGGGGAGGTCGAATGAGCAGTTCTTC
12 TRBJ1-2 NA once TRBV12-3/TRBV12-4 CASSEYRDGYTF TGTGCCAGCAGTGAATACAGGGATGGCTACACCTTC
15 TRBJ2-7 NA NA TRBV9 CASSANRGRPYEQYF TGTGCCAGCAGCGCAAACCGCGGGCGCCCCTACGAGCAGTACTTC
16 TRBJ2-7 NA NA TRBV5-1 CASRKTLLEGSYEQYF TGCGCCAGCAGAAAAACCTTGCTGGAGGGATCCTACGAGCAGTACTTC
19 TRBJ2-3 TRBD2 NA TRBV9 CASSPGLAGGALSTDTQYF TGTGCCAGCAGCCCTGGACTAGCGGGGGGCGCACTCAGCACAGATACGCAGTATTTT
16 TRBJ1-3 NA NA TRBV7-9 CASSLLEGASGNTIYF TGTGCCAGCAGCCTACTGGAGGGCGCCTCTGGAAACACCATATATTTT
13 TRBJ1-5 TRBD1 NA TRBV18 CASSPGQVVSQHF TGTGCCAGCTCACCGGGACAGGTCGTGTCCCAGCATTTT
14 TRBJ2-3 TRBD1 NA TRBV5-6 CASSPGGPGDTQYF TGTGCCAGCAGCCCAGGGGGCCCAGGGGATACGCAGTATTTT
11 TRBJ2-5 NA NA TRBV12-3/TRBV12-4 CASSLLETQYF TGTGCCAGCAGTTTACTAGAGACCCAGTACTTC
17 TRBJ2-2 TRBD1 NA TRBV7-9 CASSRLRDRESTGELFF TGTGCCAGCAGCAGACTCCGGGACAGGGAGAGCACCGGGGAGCTGTTTTTT
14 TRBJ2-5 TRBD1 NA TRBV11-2 CASSPTGVQETQYF TGTGCCAGCAGCCCCACAGGGGTACAAGAGACCCAGTACTTC
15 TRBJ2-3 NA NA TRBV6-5 CASSRDFSLPDTQYF TGTGCCAGCAGCCGGGACTTTTCGCTTCCAGATACGCAGTATTTT
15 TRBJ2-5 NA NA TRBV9 CASSAQAGAGETQYF TGTGCCAGCAGCGCCCAGGCGGGGGCTGGAGAGACCCAGTACTTC
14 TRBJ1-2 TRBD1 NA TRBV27 CASSLSGTGGGYTF TGTGCCAGCAGTTTATCCGGGACAGGAGGCGGCTACACCTTC
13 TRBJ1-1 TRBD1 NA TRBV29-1 CSGVRGRDTEAFF TGCAGCGGGGTCAGGGGGCGAGACACTGAAGCTTTCTTT
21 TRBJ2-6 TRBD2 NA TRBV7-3 CASSLRRASGGAAPGANVLTF TGTGCCAGCAGCCTCAGGCGGGCTAGCGGGGGGGCCGCTCCTGGGGCCAACGTCCTGACTTTC
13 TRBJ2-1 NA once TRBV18 CASSPPQGGEQFF TGTGCCAGCTCACCACCACAGGGCGGTGAGCAGTTCTTC
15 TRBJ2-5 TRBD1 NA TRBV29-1 CSVERAQGVGETQYF TGCAGCGTTGAAAGGGCGCAGGGGGTTGGAGAGACCCAGTACTTC
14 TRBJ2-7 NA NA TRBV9 CASNSQGQPYEQYF TGTGCCAGCAACTCGCAGGGGCAACCCTACGAGCAGTACTTC
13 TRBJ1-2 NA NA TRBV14 CASSQDYGYGYTF TGTGCCAGCAGCCAAGACTATGGTTATGGCTACACCTTC
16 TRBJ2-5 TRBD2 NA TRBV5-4 CASSRGTSGYQETQYF TGTGCCAGCAGCCGGGGGACTAGCGGGTACCAAGAGACCCAGTACTTC
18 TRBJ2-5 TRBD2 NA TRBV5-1 CASSLVEGMGLEGETQYF TGCGCCAGCAGCTTGGTGGAGGGCATGGGACTAGAGGGGGAGACCCAGTACTTC
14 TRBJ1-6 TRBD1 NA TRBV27 CASSLDRGNSPLHF TGTGCCAGCAGTTTGGACAGGGGGAATTCACCCCTCCACTTT
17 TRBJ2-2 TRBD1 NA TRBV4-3 CASSQDFRQGVTGELFF TGCGCCAGCAGCCAAGATTTTCGGCAGGGGGTCACCGGGGAGCTGTTTTTT
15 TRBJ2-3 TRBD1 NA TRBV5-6 CASSLRTGKADTQYF TGTGCCAGCAGCTTGAGGACAGGGAAGGCAGATACGCAGTATTTT
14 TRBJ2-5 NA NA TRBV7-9 CASSFNGGVETQYF TGTGCCAGCAGCTTTAATGGCGGGGTAGAGACCCAGTACTTC
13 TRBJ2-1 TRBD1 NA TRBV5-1 CATRQGPYNEQFF TGCGCCACCCGACAGGGTCCCTACAATGAGCAGTTCTTC
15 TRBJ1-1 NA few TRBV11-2 CASSLGFQVITEAFF TGTGCCAGCAGCTTAGGGTTTCAGGTTATCACTGAAGCTTTCTTT
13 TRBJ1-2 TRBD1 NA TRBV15 CATSSPTGDRTTF TGTGCCACCAGCAGCCCCACCGGGGACAGGACGACCTTC
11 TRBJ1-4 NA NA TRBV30 CAWSRNEKLFF TGTGCCTGGAGTCGTAATGAAAAACTGTTTTTT
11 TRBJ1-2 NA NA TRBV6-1 CASSEAAGPPF TGTGCCAGCAGTGAAGCGGCGGGGCCCCCTTTC
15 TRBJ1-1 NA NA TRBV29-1 CSVEEAGRRNTEAFF TGCAGCGTTGAAGAGGCGGGGCGCCGCAACACTGAAGCTTTCTTT
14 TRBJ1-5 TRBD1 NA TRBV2 CASSLQGARQPQHF TGTGCCAGCAGCCTTCAGGGGGCGCGTCAGCCCCAGCATTTT
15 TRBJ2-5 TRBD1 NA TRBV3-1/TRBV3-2 CASSEIFTGGETQYF TGTGCCAGCAGCGAAATCTTTACAGGGGGAGAGACCCAGTACTTC
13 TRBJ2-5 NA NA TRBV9 CASSPGMEETQYF TGTGCCAGCAGCCCAGGGATGGAAGAGACCCAGTACTTC
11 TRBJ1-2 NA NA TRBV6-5 CASSNLYGYTF TGTGCCAGCAGCAACCTATACGGCTACACCTTC
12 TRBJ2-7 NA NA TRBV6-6 CASTKDSGEQYF TGTGCCAGCACCAAGGACAGCGGCGAGCAGTACTTC
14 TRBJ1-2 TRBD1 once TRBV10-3 CAISETGGSSGDTF TGTGCCATCAGTGAGACAGGGGGATCATCGGGAGACACCTTC
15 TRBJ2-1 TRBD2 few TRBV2 CASREGGGAYNEQFF TGTGCCAGCAGGGAAGGCGGGGGAGCCTACAATGAGCAGTTCTTC
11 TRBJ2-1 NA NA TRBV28 CASTQNNEQFF TGTGCCAGCACCCAGAACAATGAGCAGTTCTTC
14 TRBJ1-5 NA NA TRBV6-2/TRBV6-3 CASSPLYSNQPQHF TGTGCCAGCAGTCCCCTTTATAGCAATCAGCCCCAGCATTTT
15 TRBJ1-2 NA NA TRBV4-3 CASSQEHRAHYGYTF TGCGCCAGCAGCCAAGAACACAGGGCTCACTATGGCTACACCTTC
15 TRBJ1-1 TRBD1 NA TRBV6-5 CASSYSGQGAGEAFF TGTGCCAGCAGTTACTCTGGACAGGGGGCTGGTGAAGCTTTCTTT
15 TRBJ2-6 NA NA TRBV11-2 CASSPRVAGANVLTF TGTGCCAGCAGCCCCAGGGTTGCTGGGGCCAACGTCCTGACTTTC
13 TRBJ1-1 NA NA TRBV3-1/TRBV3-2 CASSQGANTEAFF TGTGCCAGCAGCCAAGGAGCGAACACTGAAGCTTTCTTT
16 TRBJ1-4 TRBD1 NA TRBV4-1 CASSRERTGGGEKLFF TGCGCCAGCAGCCGAGAACGGACAGGGGGAGGTGAAAAACTGTTTTTT